This TCR beta chain was identified in a study of response to subunit inactivated influenza vaccine. TCRdb reanalysed the RT-PCR reads using MiXCR and keeps one entry per CDR3 protein. The table shows about 520,000 distinct CDR3 sequences, with 25% occurring only once. CDR3 length: 16 residues. With 2 bases removed from V and 5 bases from J, the gap between germline ends came to 19 bases. From germline, CDR1 is SGHRS and CDR2 YFSETQ. Findings and limits, study-wide: Authors suggested few new T cells are recruited by each seasonal influenza vaccination.

Details on this clonotype: Its antigen is still unknown.

The sequenced sample was CD4+ T cells sorted from PBMCs, obtained 5 days after vaccination. The origin of this receptor is a man aged 50 or older who received an inactivated influenza vaccine. The rearrangement links TRBV5-1 to TRBJ1-1; no clear D gene. The DNA of the CDR3 is TGCGCCAGCAGCTTAGCCCTCCGAACTGCGGGGACTGAAGCTTTCTTT. This translates into CASSLALRTAGTEAFF.